The rows below give T cell receptor beta chains drawn from one sample of a study of blood T cell repertoires in COVID-19. Here immunoSEQ multiplex PCR was the method, and the copy in TCRdb shows in-frame clones only, minus some. The sample yields 350,000 or so clones, around 90% seen once. The sample comprised PBMCs or T cells enriched from blood (not recorded which). The receptors here all came from a woman aged 25 to 39 who had recovered from COVID-19. The CDR3 runs from the conserved cysteine through the conserved F or W. The D gene is left open where the match is weak. Clone size is stated in some rows and not others, as once, few, many or a class when expanded.

TRBV3-1/TRBV3-2	TRBJ2-7	-	-	TGTGCCAGCAGGGAACACGGGGGAGCCCAGCAGTACTTC	CASREHGGAQQYF
TRBV4-1	TRBJ1-1	-	-	TGCGCCAGCAGCCAAGATGGTCCTCGGCAGGGGCAGAACACTGAAGCTTTCTTT	CASSQDGPRQGQNTEAFF
TRBV18	TRBJ1-3	TRBD1	-	TGTGCCAGCTCACCGGCGGGACAGGGAGGCCCGAACTCTGGAAACACCATATATTTT	CASSPAGQGGPNSGNTIYF
TRBV11-3	TRBJ2-3	TRBD1	once	TGTGCCAGCAGCACCCTGACAGGGGTTGGTACAGATACGCAGTATTTT	CASSTLTGVGTDTQYF
TRBV7-2	TRBJ2-2	-	once	TGTGCCAGCAGCCCGACAGCCCCGAACACCGGGGAGCTGTTTTTT	CASSPTAPNTGELFF
TRBV29-1	TRBJ1-5	TRBD1	-	TGCAGCGTGGGACAGGGGGGAGTAGGTCAGCCCCAGCATTTT	CSVGQGGVGQPQHF
TRBV7-2	TRBJ2-1	-	-	TGTGCCAGCAGCTTTGAAAGCGGAGAGCAGTTCTTC	CASSFESGEQFF
TRBV29-1	TRBJ1-1	TRBD1	-	TGCAGCGTGGGACAGAGACTGAACACTGAAGCTTTCTTT	CSVGQRLNTEAFF
TRBV24-1	TRBJ2-7	-	-	TGTGCCACCAGTCGGGAAGGTTCCTACGAGCAGTACTTC	CATSREGSYEQYF
TRBV7-3	TRBJ2-1	TRBD2	-	TGTGCCAGCAGCCCTGGACTAGCGGGGTTTCGAGATGAGCAGTTCTTC	CASSPGLAGFRDEQFF
TRBV6-5	TRBJ2-7	TRBD1	once	TGTGCCAGCAGTTACTCCGGGACAGGGAAGTACGAGCAGTACTTC	CASSYSGTGKYEQYF
TRBV19	TRBJ1-5	TRBD1	few	TGTGCCAGTACCCTAGACAGGGGGCGATGGGATCAGCCCCAGCATTTT	CASTLDRGRWDQPQHF
TRBV9	TRBJ2-1	TRBD2	-	TGTGCCAGCAGCGTAGGCGGGAGGGGGTACAATGAGCAGTTCTTC	CASSVGGRGYNEQFF
TRBV6-2/TRBV6-3	TRBJ2-7	TRBD2	-	TGTGCCAGCAGTGGAGCAAGCGGGAGTCACGAGCAGTACTTC	CASSGASGSHEQYF
TRBV7-6	TRBJ2-5	TRBD2	-	TGTGCCAGCAGCCAATCGGGGGGTCAAGAGACCCAGTACTTC	CASSQSGGQETQYF
TRBV7-2	TRBJ2-7	-	-	TGTGCCAGCAGCCGAACTTACGAGCAGTACTTC	CASSRTYEQYF
TRBV28	TRBJ2-7	TRBD2	-	TGTGCCAGCAGAGCTAGCGGGAGCTCCTACGAGCAGTACTTC	CASRASGSSYEQYF
TRBV30	TRBJ1-4	TRBD1	-	TGTGCCTGGGGACAGGGGGGAGAAAAACTGTTTTTT	CAWGQGGEKLFF